What follows describes a single T cell receptor (beta chain). This sample stems from a study of blood T cell repertoires in COVID-19. Across the study: Samples came from the United States, Italy and Spain, spanning acute and convalescent COVID-19. Sample material is recorded as cDNA or gDNA derived from T cells, B-cell-depleted T cells, or PBMCs.

Original analysis: Researchers report that nucleated cell counts were estimated from reference gene primer amplification. The repertoire was sequenced with immunoSEQ multiplex PCR; TCRdb's copy has only in-frame clones and lacks some. Clone size and V and J calls were adopted from that table, with D and trimming inferred from the DNA. Of 70,000 or so clones in the sample, approximately 75% were seen once. The CDR3 has 14 residues. Trimming took 1 base from V and 1 from J, leaving 8 bases between them. Looked up from germline, CDR1 is LNHNV and CDR2 is YYDKDF (reference sequence). The receptor was isolated from a human donor in a cohort sampled during active COVID-19. J is TRBJ2-7 and V is TRBV15, with D unclear. The sequenced material came from peripheral blood. The CDR3 DNA sequence: TGTGCCACCAGCAGAGGACAAGAATCCTACGAGCAGTACTTC. This codes for CATSRGQESYEQYF.